The sequence of this T cell receptor (beta chain) was determined in a study of shared clonotypes between healthy human individuals. General observations from the study: Compared with memory subsets, naive subsets generally had larger estimated richness. Tissue TCR repertoires likely differ from these blood-only repertoires. For sorted subsets, rarefaction showed incomplete sequencing despite large depth.

CD45RO-negative CD8 cells positively selected for CCR7 made up the naive population, which excluded terminally differentiated effector memory CD45RA+ cells. About this clone itself: Its target is unknown.

The J segment lost 6 bases and the V segment lost 8 bases, leaving 7 bases of the junction unmatched. The CDR3 sequence is 14 residues long. Germline CDR1 is MNHNY and CDR2 is SVGAGI (reference sequence). Using immunoSEQ multiplex PCR, the repertoire was profiled, and TCRdb retains in-frame clones only, with some absent. Counted here are about 580,000 clones, roughly 98% occurring once; the ten biggest clones make up roughly 0.29%. The sample comprised naive CD8+ T cells sorted from blood. The gene calls are TRBV6-6 and TRBJ2-1; 10 positions agree with TRBD2. The TCR comes from a man aged 25 to 40 in good health. CDR3 sequence reads: CASVSGRSFNEQFF. The CDR3 coding sequence is TGTGCCAGCGTTAGCGGGAGGTCTTTCAATGAGCAGTTCTTC.